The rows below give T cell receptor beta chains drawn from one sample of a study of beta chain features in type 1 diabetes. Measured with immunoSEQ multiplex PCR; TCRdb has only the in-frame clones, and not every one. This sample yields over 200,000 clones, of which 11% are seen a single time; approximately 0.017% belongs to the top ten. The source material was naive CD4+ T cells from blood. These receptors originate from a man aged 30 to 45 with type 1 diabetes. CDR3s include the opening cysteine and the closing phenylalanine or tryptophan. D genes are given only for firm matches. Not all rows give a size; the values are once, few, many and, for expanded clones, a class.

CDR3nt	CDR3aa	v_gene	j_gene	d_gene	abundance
TGTGCCAGCAGCTTAGGGACAGGGGTCTACAATGAGCAGTTCTTC	CASSLGTGVYNEQFF	TRBV7-9	TRBJ2-1	TRBD1	.
TGCGCCAGCAGTTCCGGGCCGGGAGGGTACGAGCAGTACTTC	CASSSGPGGYEQYF	TRBV5-1	TRBJ2-7	TRBD2	few
TGTGCCTTCGACAGGGGAAATAGGGGGAATTCACCCCTCCACTTT	CAFDRGNRGNSPLHF	TRBV30	TRBJ1-6	TRBD1	few
TGTGCCAGCTCACTTATCGGCTCTGGGGCCAACGTCCTGACTTTC	CASSLIGSGANVLTF	TRBV18	TRBJ2-6	.	.
TGTGCCAGCAGCTTTAGCGGCGACAGCTCCTACAATGAGCAGTTCTTC	CASSFSGDSSYNEQFF	TRBV7-9	TRBJ2-1	.	.
TGCGCCAGCAGCTTGGGTTCGGGCTACGAGCAGTACTTC	CASSLGSGYEQYF	TRBV5-1	TRBJ2-7	.	few
TGTGCCAGCAGCCGAGGGGGGGCGGGAGATACGCAGTATTTT	CASSRGGAGDTQYF	TRBV9	TRBJ2-3	.	.
TGTGCCAGCAGCATCGGACAGGGGGATTACAATGAGCAGTTCTTC	CASSIGQGDYNEQFF	TRBV6-5	TRBJ2-1	TRBD1	few
TGCGCCAGCAGCTTGCGGGGCTCTGGGGCCAACGTCCTGACTTTC	CASSLRGSGANVLTF	TRBV5-1	TRBJ2-6	.	few
TGCGCCAGCAGCCGAGAGGGAACAGGGGGGGCCTACGAGCAGTACTTC	CASSREGTGGAYEQYF	TRBV4-3	TRBJ2-7	.	few
TGTGCCAGCAGCCGAGAACAGGGGATCAATGAAAAACTGTTTTTT	CASSREQGINEKLFF	TRBV13	TRBJ1-4	TRBD1	.
TGTGCCAGCAGGGGACAGTTTCTGAACACTGAAGCTTTCTTT	CASRGQFLNTEAFF	TRBV2	TRBJ1-1	TRBD1	.
TGTGCCAGCAGCTTGGGTCTGGACAGAGGATATGGCTACACCTTC	CASSLGLDRGYGYTF	TRBV5-4	TRBJ1-2	.	few
TGTGCCAGCAGTGAGCGGGGGGGCAAGACAGATACGCAGTATTTT	CASSERGGKTDTQYF	TRBV6-4	TRBJ2-3	TRBD2	.
TGTGCTAGCAGCAGGGGAACGAACACTGAAGCTTTCTTT	CASSRGTNTEAFF	TRBV7-7	TRBJ1-1	.	.
TGTGCCAGCAGCTTAGCCGCGGCGGACATTCAGTACTTC	CASSLAAADIQYF	TRBV7-2	TRBJ2-4	.	few
TGTGCCAGCAGTTCATTTGGGGCCGTCGCCGGAAACACCATATATTTT	CASSSFGAVAGNTIYF	TRBV28	TRBJ1-3	.	.
TGTGCCACCAGCAGAGGGGACAGGGGGCCTGGGGGTCAGCCCCAGCATTTT	CATSRGDRGPGGQPQHF	TRBV15	TRBJ1-5	TRBD1	.
TGCGCCAGCAGCTGGGGACTAGCGGACTACACAGATACGCAGTATTTT	CASSWGLADYTDTQYF	TRBV5-1	TRBJ2-3	TRBD2	.
TGTGCCAGCAGCCCCCGACAGGGTAATTCACCCCTCCACTTT	CASSPRQGNSPLHF	TRBV7-9	TRBJ1-6	TRBD1	few
TGTGCCAGCTCACCCGGGGGTCCGTCCTACAATGAGCAGTTCTTC	CASSPGGPSYNEQFF	TRBV18	TRBJ2-1	.	.
TGCGCCAGCGGGTCAGGGATGGCGACCCAGTACTTC	CASGSGMATQYF	TRBV4-1	TRBJ2-5	.	.
TGTGCCACCAGCGAGACAAAAAACTCCTACGAGCAGTACTTC	CATSETKNSYEQYF	TRBV15	TRBJ2-7	.	.
TGTGCCAGCAGCTTGGGACTTTTTGGGGCCAACGTCCTGACTTTC	CASSLGLFGANVLTF	TRBV5-4	TRBJ2-6	.	.
TGTGCTAGCAGCTCCTTCGGGCAGGGGATAGAGACCCAGTACTTC	CASSSFGQGIETQYF	TRBV7-7	TRBJ2-5	.	few